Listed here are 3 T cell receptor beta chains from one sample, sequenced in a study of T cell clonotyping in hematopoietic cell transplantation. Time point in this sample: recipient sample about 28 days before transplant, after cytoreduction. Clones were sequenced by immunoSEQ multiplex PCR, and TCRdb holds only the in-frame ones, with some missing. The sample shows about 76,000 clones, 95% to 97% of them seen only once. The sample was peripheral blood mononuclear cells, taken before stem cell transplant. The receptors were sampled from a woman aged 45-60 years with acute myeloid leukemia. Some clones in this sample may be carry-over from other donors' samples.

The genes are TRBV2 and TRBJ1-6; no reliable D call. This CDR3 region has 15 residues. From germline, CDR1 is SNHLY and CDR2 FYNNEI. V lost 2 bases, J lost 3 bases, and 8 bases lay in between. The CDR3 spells CASSERPYYNSPLHF. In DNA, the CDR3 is TGTGCCAGCAGTGAACGGCCCTACTATAATTCACCCCTCCACTTT.

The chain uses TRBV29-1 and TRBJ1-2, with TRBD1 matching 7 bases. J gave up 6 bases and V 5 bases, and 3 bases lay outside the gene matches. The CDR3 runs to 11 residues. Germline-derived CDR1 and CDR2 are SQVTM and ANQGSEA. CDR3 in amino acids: CSVRGGDGYTF. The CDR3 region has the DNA TGCAGCGTTAGAGGGGGCGATGGCTACACCTTC.

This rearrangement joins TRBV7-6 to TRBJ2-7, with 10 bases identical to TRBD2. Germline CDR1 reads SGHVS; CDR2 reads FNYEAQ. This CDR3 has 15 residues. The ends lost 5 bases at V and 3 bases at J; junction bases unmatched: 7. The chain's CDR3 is CASSIQAGGGYEQYF. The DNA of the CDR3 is TGTGCCAGCAGCATTCAAGCGGGAGGGGGCTACGAGCAGTACTTC.